This T cell receptor (beta chain) is from a study of human T cells and chemical hapten exposure. Study-level information: Diphenylcyclopropenone, dosed weekly to the scalp, was given to patients throughout the approximately 25-week study. TCR yields per sample varied, mainly owing to small pooled library volume differences.

This clonotype was recorded a few times. Its specificity is not known. The CDR3 totals 12 residues. Trimming removed 8 bases from V and 5 bases from J, with 12 bases in between. Germline loops: CDR1 SEHNR, CDR2 FQNEAQ (reference sequence). Time point described: patch test 3, about 24 weeks after DPC sensitization. Noted treatment: therapeutic diphenylcyclopropenone sensitization with weekly scalp DPC. Patch tests were applied only after blood draws. TCRdb called the RACE reads again in MiXCR, with one record for every CDR3 protein. The data show roughly 150,000 distinct CDR3 sequences, with roughly 25% seen just once and around 1.9% held by the top ten. Study-level findings and limits: Among expanded TCRs, significantly more large CDR3 similarity clusters formed than among controls.

The TCR comes from a woman aged 18-29 years with alopecia areata. Some clones in this sample may be carry-over from other donors' samples. This specimen was whole blood, taken in connection with sensitization to the hapten diphenylcyclopropenone (DPC). J is TRBJ1-2 and V is TRBV7-9; D not resolved. CDR3 in DNA: TGTGCCAGCGGAACCTACAGTTATGGCTACACCTTC. Translated: CASGTYSYGYTF.